This is a list of T cell receptor beta chains from one sample in a study of cytomegalovirus exposure and HLA in healthy donors. Measured with immunoSEQ multiplex PCR; TCRdb has only the in-frame clones, and not every one. The data contain about 140,000 clones, 65% to 80% of them singletons. Material for sequencing was PBMCs. Receptor source: a human donor in good health. The CDR3 runs from the conserved cysteine through the conserved F or W. The order of the fields is J gene, clone size, V gene, D gene, CDR3 DNA, CDR3 protein. D genes are given only for firm matches. Not all rows give a size; the values are once, few, many and, for expanded clones, a class.

TRBJ2-7 NA TRBV11-2 TRBD2 TGTGCCAGCAGCCGGGTCACCGGGGCTAGCGGGAACTACGAGCAGTACTTC CASSRVTGASGNYEQYF
TRBJ2-1 few TRBV4-1 NA TGCGCCAGCAGCCCCTCGGACTCGACCTCCTACAATGAGCAGTTCTTC CASSPSDSTSYNEQFF
TRBJ2-2 NA TRBV5-3 TRBD2 TGTGCCAGAAGCTCGCGGGAGGGCCAGAACACCGGGGAGCTGTTTTTT CARSSREGQNTGELFF
TRBJ1-5 NA TRBV18 NA TGTGCCAGCTCACCACAGCCGGATAGCTACAATCAGCCCCAGCATTTT CASSPQPDSYNQPQHF
TRBJ2-5 NA TRBV11-2 NA TGTGCCAGCAGCTTAGACGCTGGGCTTGGGGAGACCCAGTACTTC CASSLDAGLGETQYF
TRBJ1-2 NA TRBV6-1 NA TGTGCCAGCAGGGAACAGGGCCCGGTCTATGGCTACACCTTC CASREQGPVYGYTF
TRBJ1-1 few TRBV4-3 NA TGCGCCAGCAGCCAAGGGAGGGCGGGAGAAACTGAAGCTTTCTTT CASSQGRAGETEAFF
TRBJ2-3 NA TRBV10-3 TRBD2 TGTGCCATGGGGACTAGCGGGAGGGGCACAGATACGCAGTATTTT CAMGTSGRGTDTQYF
TRBJ1-4 NA TRBV6-1 TRBD1 TGTGCCAGCAGGGCTACAGGGGCTTTAAATGAAAAACTGTTTTTT CASRATGALNEKLFF
TRBJ1-4 NA TRBV5-1 TRBD1 TGCGCCAGCAGCTTACGGACAGGGGGCTCTATAAAGGAAAAACTGTTTTTT CASSLRTGGSIKEKLFF
TRBJ2-3 NA TRBV9 NA TGTGCCAGCAGCGTAGACAGGGAGTTAGGGTATACGCAGTATTTT CASSVDRELGYTQYF
TRBJ2-2 NA TRBV7-9 TRBD1 TGTGCCAGCATCCCTCGAGCAGGGGGTAACACCGGGGAGCTGTTTTTT CASIPRAGGNTGELFF
TRBJ2-1 NA TRBV4-3 TRBD2 TGCGCCAGCAGCGGCAGCGGGAAGGATGAGCAGTTCTTC CASSGSGKDEQFF
TRBJ2-3 few TRBV2 NA TGTGCCAGCAGTCTACAGGGGACTAGCACAGATACGCAGTATTTT CASSLQGTSTDTQYF
TRBJ2-6 few TRBV29-1 NA TGCAGCGTTGACGGCTCTGGGGCCAACGTCCTGACTTTC CSVDGSGANVLTF
TRBJ2-7 NA TRBV19 NA TGTGCCAGTAGTACAAGGGGGTACGAGCAGTACTTC CASSTRGYEQYF
TRBJ2-1 NA TRBV5-1 TRBD2 TGCGCCAGCAGCTTGTTGCTAGCGGGTTCCTACAATGAGCAGTTCTTC CASSLLLAGSYNEQFF
TRBJ2-7 NA TRBV27 NA TGTGCCAGCAGTTTAGCCCCAGGGACCTACGAGCAGTACTTC CASSLAPGTYEQYF
TRBJ2-2 NA TRBV4-3 NA TGCGCCAGCAGCCAAGATCAGTCCACCGGGGAGCTGTTTTTT CASSQDQSTGELFF
TRBJ2-3 NA TRBV27 TRBD1 TGTGCCAGCAGTAGAGGGACAGCAGATACGCAGTATTTT CASSRGTADTQYF
TRBJ1-1 NA TRBV5-1 NA TGCGCCAGCAGCTTGTGGGAGGGTTCGATCACTGAAGCTTTCTTT CASSLWEGSITEAFF
TRBJ1-1 NA TRBV9 TRBD1 TGTGCCAGCAGCGGAGGGACAGGGGCCTTACCGAACACTGAAGCTTTCTTT CASSGGTGALPNTEAFF
TRBJ1-4 NA TRBV19 NA TGTGCCAGTAGTTGGGGGGAGGCAACTAATGAAAAACTGTTTTTT CASSWGEATNEKLFF
TRBJ2-7 NA TRBV27 TRBD2 TGTGCCAGCAGTTTACGGGCTAGCGGGAGTTCCTACGAGCAGTACTTC CASSLRASGSSYEQYF
TRBJ2-7 NA TRBV7-8 TRBD2 TGTGCCAGCAGCCTTCTCCCGACTAGCGGGACCTCCTACGAGCAGTACTTC CASSLLPTSGTSYEQYF
TRBJ2-1 NA TRBV6-6 NA TGTGCCAGCAGTTACATGAGGGATTCGGGCAATGAGCAGTTCTTC CASSYMRDSGNEQFF
TRBJ2-5 NA TRBV5-8 NA TGTGCCAGCAGCTTGGGGGCTGGGTATTGGGAGGCCCAGTACTTC CASSLGAGYWEAQYF
TRBJ2-3 NA TRBV5-4 TRBD2 TGTGCCAGCAGCTCCCTAGCGGGAGGCGGCACAGATACGCAGTATTTT CASSSLAGGGTDTQYF
TRBJ2-5 NA TRBV10-3 TRBD2 TGTGCCATCAGCGGGACTAGCGGGACTCCAGAGACCCAGTACTTC CAISGTSGTPETQYF
TRBJ2-1 once TRBV9 TRBD2 TGTGCCAGCAGCGCCCGGGGGCGGGAGGTGGGGAATGAGCAGTTCTTC CASSARGREVGNEQFF
TRBJ2-5 NA TRBV11-3 TRBD1 TGTGCCAGCAGCACGGGACAGCAAGAGACCCAGTACTTC CASSTGQQETQYF
TRBJ1-4 few TRBV28 NA TGTGCCACTTTCTCAGGGGAGAATGAAAACCTGTTTTTT CATFSGENENLFF